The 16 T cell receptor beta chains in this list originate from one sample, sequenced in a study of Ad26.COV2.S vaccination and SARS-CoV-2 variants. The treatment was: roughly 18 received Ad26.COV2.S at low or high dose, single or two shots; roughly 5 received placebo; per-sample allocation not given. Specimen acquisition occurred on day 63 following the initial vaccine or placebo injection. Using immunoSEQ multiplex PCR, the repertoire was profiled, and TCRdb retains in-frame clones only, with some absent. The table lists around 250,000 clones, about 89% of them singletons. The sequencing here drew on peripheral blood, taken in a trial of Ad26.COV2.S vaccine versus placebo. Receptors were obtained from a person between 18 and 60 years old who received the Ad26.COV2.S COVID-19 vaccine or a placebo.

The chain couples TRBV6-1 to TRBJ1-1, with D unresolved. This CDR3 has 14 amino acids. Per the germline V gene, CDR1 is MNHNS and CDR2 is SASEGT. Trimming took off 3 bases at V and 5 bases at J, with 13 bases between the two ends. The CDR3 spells CASSDGWRRTEAFF. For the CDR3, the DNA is TGTGCCAGCAGTGACGGTTGGAGGAGGACTGAAGCTTTCTTT.

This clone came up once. The CDR3 region is CATSTPRPGTYGYTF. The CDR3 DNA is TGTGCCACCAGCACACCCAGGCCAGGAACCTATGGCTACACCTTC. The chain has TRBV15 and TRBJ1-2, with D uncertain. CDR1 and CDR2 from the germline V gene are LNHNV and YYDKDF (reference sequence). V dropped 4 bases and J dropped 4 bases, with 16 bases sitting between them. CDR3 size: 15 residues.

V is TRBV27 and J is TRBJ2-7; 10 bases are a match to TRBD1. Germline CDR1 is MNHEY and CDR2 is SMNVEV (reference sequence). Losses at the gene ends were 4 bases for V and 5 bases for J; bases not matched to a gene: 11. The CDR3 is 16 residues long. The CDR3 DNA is TGTGCCAGCAGTTCCCCATCCGGGACAGGGGCCCACGAGCAGTACTTC. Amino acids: CASSSPSGTGAHEQYF.

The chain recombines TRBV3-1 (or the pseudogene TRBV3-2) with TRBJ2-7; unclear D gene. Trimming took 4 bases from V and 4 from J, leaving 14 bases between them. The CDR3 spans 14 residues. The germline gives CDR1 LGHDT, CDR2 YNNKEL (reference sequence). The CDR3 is CASSPGRTRYEQYF. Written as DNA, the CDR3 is TGTGCCAGCAGCCCCGGACGGACCAGGTACGAGCAGTACTTC.

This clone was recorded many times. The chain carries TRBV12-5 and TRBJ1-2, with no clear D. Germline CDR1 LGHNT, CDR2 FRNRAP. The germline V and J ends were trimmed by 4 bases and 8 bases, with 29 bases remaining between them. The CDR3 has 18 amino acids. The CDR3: CASGWPKNPPGPNEGYTF. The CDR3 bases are TGTGCTAGTGGTTGGCCCAAAAACCCCCCCGGCCCCAACGAGGGCTACACCTTC.

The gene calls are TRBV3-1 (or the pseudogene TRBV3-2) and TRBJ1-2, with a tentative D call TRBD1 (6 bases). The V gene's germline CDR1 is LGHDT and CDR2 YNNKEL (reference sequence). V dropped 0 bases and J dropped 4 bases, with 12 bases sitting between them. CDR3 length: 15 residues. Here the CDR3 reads CASSQDLLRGYGYTF. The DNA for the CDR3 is TGTGCCAGCAGCCAAGATTTGCTCAGGGGCTATGGCTACACCTTC.

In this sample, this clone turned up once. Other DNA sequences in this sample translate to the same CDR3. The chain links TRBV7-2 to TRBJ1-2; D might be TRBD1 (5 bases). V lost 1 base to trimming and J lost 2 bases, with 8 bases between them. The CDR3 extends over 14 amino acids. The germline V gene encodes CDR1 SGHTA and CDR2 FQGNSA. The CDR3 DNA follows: TGTGCCAGCAGCTTAGGGGAGGGGAACTATGGCTACACCTTC. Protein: CASSLGEGNYGYTF.

Here the CDR3 DNA reads TGCGCCAGCAGTCCGGTGACGCCCGGGGAGCTGTTTTTT. Translation: CASSPVTPGELFF. The chain is built from TRBV4-1 and TRBJ2-2; no reliable D call. CDR1 and CDR2 (germline): MGHRA, YSYEKL. This CDR3 spans 13 amino acids. Trimming cost V 6 bases and J 6 bases, with 11 bases left between them.

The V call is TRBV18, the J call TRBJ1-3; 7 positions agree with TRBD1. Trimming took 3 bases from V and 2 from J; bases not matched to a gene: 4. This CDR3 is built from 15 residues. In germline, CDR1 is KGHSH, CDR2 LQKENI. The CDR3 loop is CASSPPGTAGNTIYF. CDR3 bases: TGTGCCAGCTCACCGCCGGGGACAGCTGGAAACACCATATATTTT.

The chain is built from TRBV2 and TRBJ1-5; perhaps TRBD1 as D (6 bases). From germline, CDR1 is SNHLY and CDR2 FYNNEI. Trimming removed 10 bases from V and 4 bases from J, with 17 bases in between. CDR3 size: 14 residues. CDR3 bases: TGTGCCACTGCGGCGGGGGCAGTGAATCAGCCCCAGCATTTT. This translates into CATAAGAVNQPQHF.

CDR3 in DNA: TGTGCCAGCAGTTGGACTAGCGGGGGGGAGCTGTTTTTT. The encoded protein is CASSWTSGGELFF. The gene calls are TRBV12-3 or TRBV12-4 and TRBJ2-2; TRBD2 matches 11 bases. CDR3 length equals 13 residues. Trimming at V came to 4 bases and at J to 8 bases, leaving 0 bases not matched to a gene.

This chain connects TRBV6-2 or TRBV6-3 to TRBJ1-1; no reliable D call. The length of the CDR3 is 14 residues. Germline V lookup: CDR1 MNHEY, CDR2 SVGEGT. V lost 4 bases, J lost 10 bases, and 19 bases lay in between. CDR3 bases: TGTGCCAGCAGTTCCGTGTCAGGCCGCTTTATAGCTTTCTTT. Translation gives CASSSVSGRFIAFF.

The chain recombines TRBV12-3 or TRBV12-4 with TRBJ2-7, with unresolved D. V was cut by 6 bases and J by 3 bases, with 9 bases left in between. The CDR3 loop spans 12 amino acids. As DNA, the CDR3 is TGTGCCAGCAGGTCACGACACTACGAGCAGTACTTC. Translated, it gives CASRSRHYEQYF.

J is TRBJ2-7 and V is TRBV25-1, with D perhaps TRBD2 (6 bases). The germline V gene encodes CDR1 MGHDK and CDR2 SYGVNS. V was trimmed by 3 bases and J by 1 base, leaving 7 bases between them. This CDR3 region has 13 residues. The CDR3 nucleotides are TGTGCCAGCAGTGATGGGGGGTCCTACGAGCAGTACTTC. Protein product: CASSDGGSYEQYF.

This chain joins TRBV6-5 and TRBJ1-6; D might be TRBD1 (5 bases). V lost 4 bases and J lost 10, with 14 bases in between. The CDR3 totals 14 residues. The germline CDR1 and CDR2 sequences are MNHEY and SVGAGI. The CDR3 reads CASSSLTVRSPLHF. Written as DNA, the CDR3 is TGTGCCAGCAGTTCTTTGACAGTTAGGTCACCCCTCCACTTT.

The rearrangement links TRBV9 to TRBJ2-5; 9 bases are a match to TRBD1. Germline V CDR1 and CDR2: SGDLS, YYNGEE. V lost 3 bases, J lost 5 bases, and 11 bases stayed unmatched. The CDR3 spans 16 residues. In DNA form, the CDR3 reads TGTGCCAGCAGCGCCCGGGACAGGGCTTTCGGGGAGACCCAGTACTTC. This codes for CASSARDRAFGETQYF.